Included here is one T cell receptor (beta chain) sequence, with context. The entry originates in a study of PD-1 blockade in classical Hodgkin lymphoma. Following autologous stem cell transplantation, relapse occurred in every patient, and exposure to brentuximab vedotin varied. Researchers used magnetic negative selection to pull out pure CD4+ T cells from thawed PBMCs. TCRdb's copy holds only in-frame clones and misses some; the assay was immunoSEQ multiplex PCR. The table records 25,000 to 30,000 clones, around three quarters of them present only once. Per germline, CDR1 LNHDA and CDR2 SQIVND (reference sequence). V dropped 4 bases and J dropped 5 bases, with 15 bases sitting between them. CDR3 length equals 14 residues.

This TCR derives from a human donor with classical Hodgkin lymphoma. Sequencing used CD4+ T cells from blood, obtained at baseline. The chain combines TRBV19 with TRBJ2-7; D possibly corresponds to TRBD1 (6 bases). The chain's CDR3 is CASSKPGARDEQYF. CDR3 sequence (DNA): TGTGCCAGTAGTAAGCCAGGGGCGAGAGACGAGCAGTACTTC. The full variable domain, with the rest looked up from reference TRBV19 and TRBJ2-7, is DGGITQSPKYLFRKEGQNVTLSCEQNLNHDAMYWYRQDPGQGLRLIYYSQIVNDFQKGDIAEGYSVSREKKESFPLTVTSAQKNPTAFYLCASSKPGARDEQYFGPGTRLTVT.